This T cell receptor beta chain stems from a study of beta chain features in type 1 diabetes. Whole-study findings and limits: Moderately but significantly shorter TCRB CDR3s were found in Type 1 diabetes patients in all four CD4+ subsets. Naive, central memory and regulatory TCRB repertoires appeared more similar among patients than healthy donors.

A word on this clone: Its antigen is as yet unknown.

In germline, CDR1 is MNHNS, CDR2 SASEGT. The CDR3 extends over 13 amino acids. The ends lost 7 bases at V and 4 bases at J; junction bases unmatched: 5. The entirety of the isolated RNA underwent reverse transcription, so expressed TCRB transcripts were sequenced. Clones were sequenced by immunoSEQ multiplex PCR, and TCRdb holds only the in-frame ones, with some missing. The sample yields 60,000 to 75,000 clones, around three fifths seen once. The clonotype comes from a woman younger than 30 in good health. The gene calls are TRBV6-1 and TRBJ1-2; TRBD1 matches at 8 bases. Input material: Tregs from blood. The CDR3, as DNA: TGTGCCAGCATGACAGGGGCATTCTATGGCTACACCTTC. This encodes CASMTGAFYGYTF.